One sample yielded the 23 T cell receptor beta chains listed below, sequenced in a study of HIV-infected patients and healthy controls. Approximately 510 ng RNA was reverse transcribed with alpha and beta constant-region primers. Each of the alpha and beta chains got its own library through chain-specific third strand synthesis with indices. TCRdb reanalysed the 5' RACE reads using MiXCR and keeps one entry per CDR3 protein. Among roughly 8,100 distinct CDR3 sequences, about 7.5% were seen once, and the ten largest hold 8.5% to 9.5%. Whole blood was used without fractionation, so all unsorted peripheral T cells were included. This specimen was blood, taken before antiretroviral therapy. The source is an adult with HIV infection.

At least ten counts were recorded for this clonotype. The chain is built from TRBV10-2 and TRBJ2-3; 7 bases fit TRBD2. Germline V gene data show CDR1 as WSHSY and CDR2 as SAAADI. V shed 3 bases, J shed 1 base, and the junction held 4 bases outside the gene matches. CDR3 length equals 15 residues. CDR3 bases: TGCGCCAGCAGTGAATCGGCGGGGGGCACAGATACGCAGTATTTT. It yields the protein CASSESAGGTDTQYF.

In its sample, this clonotype is medium-sized. The chain employs TRBV9 and TRBJ2-5; 7 bases are shared with TRBD1. The V gene's germline CDR1 is SGDLS and CDR2 YYNGEE. V was pared by 1 base and J by 5 bases, with 11 bases of the junction left unmatched. This CDR3 comprises 16 residues. The CDR3 region is CASSVHRGPPRETQYF. The CDR3 bases are TGTGCCAGCAGCGTACACAGGGGCCCCCCTCGGGAGACCCAGTACTTC.

By its share, this clonotype is medium-sized. The chain's CDR3 is CASRGGSNTEAFF. The CDR3 bases are TGTGCCAGCAGAGGGGGGTCGAACACTGAAGCTTTCTTT. The chain joins TRBV9 to TRBJ1-1, with a possible D match to TRBD1 (6 bases). The CDR3 loop spans 13 amino acids. Between the trimmed V and J ends, which lost 5 bases and 1 base, there was a span of 9 bases. Germline V gene lookup returns CDR1 SGDLS and CDR2 YYNGEE.

Judged by abundance, this clonotype is medium-sized. The chain is built from TRBV28 and TRBJ1-1; 8 positions agree with TRBD1. Germline CDR1 is MDHEN and CDR2 is SYDVKM. V shed 7 bases and J 4 bases; nucleotides not matched to a gene: 2. The CDR3 spans 12 residues. CDR3 residues: CASITGGTEAFF. CDR3 DNA: TGTGCCAGCATTACAGGGGGCACTGAAGCTTTCTTT.

V is TRBV6-5 and J is TRBJ1-5; D is ambiguous. Trimming took 0 bases from V and 0 from J, leaving 12 bases between them. Germline V CDR1 and CDR2: MNHEY, SVGAGI. This CDR3 contains 17 residues. The CDR3 bases are TGTGCCAGCAGTTACTCGAGCCCACTCCATAGCAATCAGCCCCAGCATTTT. Its protein product is CASSYSSPLHSNQPQHF.

This clonotype was counted at least ten times. This sequence joins TRBV20-1 and TRBJ2-7; 7 bases are a match to TRBD1. The CDR3 extends over 12 amino acids. The germline V gene encodes CDR1 DFQATT and CDR2 SNEGSKA (reference sequence). V was clipped by 5 bases and J by 3 bases; unmatched bases: 4. The CDR3 sequence: CSAPRQGYEQYF. CDR3 coding DNA: TGCAGTGCTCCCCGACAGGGCTACGAGCAGTACTTC.

By share, this clonotype counts as medium-sized. The genes are TRBV20-1 and TRBJ1-4, with 7 nucleotides matching TRBD1. The ends lost 3 bases at V and 5 bases at J; junction bases unmatched: 3. The CDR3 runs 13 residues. The germline V gene encodes CDR1 DFQATT and CDR2 SNEGSKA (reference sequence). CDR3 bases: TGCAGTGCTAGGGGACAGCTAAATGAAAAACTGTTTTTT. It yields the protein CSARGQLNEKLFF.

This clonotype is medium-sized (0.01 to 0.1%) by share. V and J are TRBV6-1 and TRBJ2-5; TRBD2 is a possible D gene (5 bases). CDR3 length: 19 residues. From germline, CDR1 is MNHNS and CDR2 SASEGT. Trimming cost V 0 bases and J 0 bases, with 20 bases left between them. The CDR3 loop reads CASSEALGGVAGDQETQYF. The CDR3 DNA sequence: TGTGCCAGCAGTGAAGCGCTCGGAGGCGTGGCCGGGGACCAAGAGACCCAGTACTTC.

In its sample, this clonotype is medium-sized. The CDR3 bases are TGCAGTGCTAGAGTCGCATCTCGTCTAGGGATCTCGTCTGGGGCCAACGTCCTGACTTTC. Protein sequence: CSARVASRLGISSGANVLTF. This chain connects TRBV20-1 to TRBJ2-6; D is unresolved. This CDR3 has 20 amino acids. In germline, CDR1 is DFQATT, CDR2 SNEGSKA (reference sequence). The V end lost 1 base, the J end lost 1 base, and 23 bases lay between the germline ends.

At least ten counts were recorded for this clonotype. The chain uses TRBV5-1 and TRBJ1-1, with D possibly TRBD1 on 6 matching bases. The length of the CDR3 is 13 residues. Germline loops: CDR1 SGHRS, CDR2 YFSETQ. Trimming shortened V by 4 bases and J by 1 base, and 8 bases separated the two germline ends. Written as DNA, the CDR3 is TGCGCCAGCAGCCGGACAGCGAACACTGAAGCTTTCTTT. Protein sequence: CASSRTANTEAFF.

This clonotype showed up just a few times. The chain employs TRBV5-4 and TRBJ2-2, with TRBD2 as a possible D gene (5 bases). V lost 4 bases, J lost 5 bases, and 15 bases lay in between. The CDR3 spans 15 residues. The V gene's germline CDR1 is SGHNT and CDR2 YYREEE (reference sequence). This CDR3 reads CASSPTTVGTGELFF. DNA of the CDR3: TGTGCCAGCAGCCCGACTACTGTTGGGACCGGGGAGCTGTTTTTT. The whole variable domain, remainder taken from reference TRBV5-4 and TRBJ2-2, is ETGVTQSPTHLIKTRGQQVTLRCSSQSGHNTVSWYQQALGQGPQFIFQYYREEENGRGNFPPRFSGLQFPNYSSELNVNALELDDSALYLCASSPTTVGTGELFFGEGSRLTVL.

There are many counts of this clonotype. J is TRBJ1-2 and V is TRBV28; D ambiguous. There are 11 residues in the CDR3. The V end lost 7 bases, the J end lost 3 bases, and 6 bases lay between the germline ends. CDR1 is MDHEN, CDR2 SYDVKM, per germline. This CDR3 is CASTSYYGYTF. The CDR3, as DNA: TGTGCCAGCACCAGTTACTATGGCTACACCTTC.

This clonotype was counted ten times or more. The chain recombines TRBV6-6 with TRBJ1-1, with TRBD1 as a possible D gene (5 bases). Germline loops: CDR1 MNHNY, CDR2 SVGAGI (reference sequence). CDR3 size: 15 residues. Trimming pared 0 bases from V and 5 bases from J, leaving 13 bases between. CDR3 sequence: CASSYSGRGGTEAFF. As DNA, the CDR3 is TGTGCCAGCAGTTACTCCGGTAGGGGTGGTACTGAAGCTTTCTTT.

Judged by abundance, this clonotype is medium-sized. This chain connects TRBV7-9 to TRBJ2-2; TRBD2 aligns across 10 bases. Germline V gene lookup returns CDR1 SEHNR and CDR2 FQNEAQ (reference sequence). The CDR3 consists of 16 residues. J gave up 8 bases and V 0 bases, and 6 bases lay outside the gene matches. The chain's CDR3 is CASSLALAGALGELFF. CDR3 nucleotide sequence: TGTGCCAGCAGCTTAGCCCTAGCGGGAGCCTTGGGGGAGCTGTTTTTT.

This clonotype was seen ten or more times. This chain links TRBV6-5 with TRBJ2-3, with D hard to call. Germline lookup yields CDR1 MNHEY and CDR2 SVGAGI. The CDR3 runs to 17 residues. With 0 bases removed from V and 0 bases from J, the gap between germline ends came to 13 bases. The CDR3 DNA is TGTGCCAGCAGTTACTCCCCCCCAGGCTTTAGCACAGATACGCAGTATTTT. This encodes CASSYSPPGFSTDTQYF.

This clonotype is medium-sized (0.01 to 0.1%) by share. The chain links TRBV7-9 to TRBJ2-5, with 14 bases aligning to TRBD2. The V gene's germline CDR1 is SEHNR and CDR2 FQNEAQ (reference sequence). CDR3 length: 15 amino acids. V lost 3 bases and J lost 3; bases outside the gene matches: 0. CDR3 protein: CASSLGLAGEETQYF. The CDR3, as DNA: TGTGCCAGCAGCTTGGGACTAGCGGGGGAAGAGACCCAGTACTTC.

Within the sample, this clonotype is medium-sized. The rearrangement uses TRBV2 and TRBJ2-1, with 7 bases identical to TRBD2. The CDR3 contains 15 residues. Germline V gene data show CDR1 as SNHLY and CDR2 as FYNNEI. J gave up 7 bases and V 8 bases, and 14 bases lay outside the gene matches. The CDR3 spells CASGDPSSGGNEQFF. The CDR3 bases are TGTGCCAGCGGCGATCCGTCTAGCGGAGGTAATGAGCAGTTCTTC.

This clonotype was detected ten times or more. CDR3 in DNA: TGTGCCAGCGCGGTTGGGGGAAAACTGTTTTTT. Protein product: CASAVGGKLFF. The chain employs TRBV6-1 and TRBJ1-4; weak D call: TRBD1 (5 bases). This CDR3 contains 11 residues. V lost 8 bases and J 10 bases, leaving 11 bases between the germline ends. Germline values: CDR1 MNHNS, CDR2 SASEGT.

The rearrangement joins TRBV6-5 to TRBJ2-7; 7 nucleotides agree with TRBD1. The CDR3 length is 14 residues. Trimming took 4 bases from V and 2 from J; bases not matched to a gene: 5. Germline-derived CDR1 and CDR2 are MNHEY and SVGAGI. CDR3 sequence reads: CASSLSDRAYEQYF. CDR3 bases: TGTGCCAGCAGTTTATCCGACAGGGCCTACGAGCAGTACTTC.

By share of the sample, this clonotype is medium-sized (0.01 to 0.1%). The V and J genes are TRBV4-1 and TRBJ2-5; the D gene could be TRBD1 or TRBD2 (5 bases each). Trimming removed 1 base from V and 1 base from J, with 10 bases in between. The germline V gene has CDR1 MGHRA and CDR2 YSYEKL. The CDR3 has 15 amino acids. CDR3 in DNA: TGCGCCAGCAGCCAAGGGGGGACGGTCCAAGAGACCCAGTACTTC. It yields the protein CASSQGGTVQETQYF.

This clonotype ranks as medium-sized. This chain links TRBV21-1 with TRBJ2-1; the DNA was not used to check the table's D call, TRBD1. TRBV21-1 is a recognized pseudogene. The CDR3 covers 17 residues. CDR3 nucleotides: TGTGCCAGCAACCTAACAAAACGCGGGACAGGTAACAATGAGCAGTTCTTC. Translating gives CASNLTKRGTGNNEQFF.

This clonotype was recorded a few times. The chain combines TRBV7-2 with TRBJ2-5, with 12 bases fitting TRBD2. Germline CDR1 reads SGHTA; CDR2 reads FQGNSA. The CDR3 is 15 amino acids. V lost 3 bases, J lost 5 bases, and 4 bases stayed unmatched. The CDR3 spells CASSFLAGGRETQYF. The CDR3 region has the DNA TGTGCCAGCAGCTTTCTAGCGGGGGGGCGGGAGACCCAGTACTTC.

In its sample, this clonotype ranks as large. This rearrangement joins TRBV2 to TRBJ1-5; D is unclear. The CDR3 is 14 amino acids. V was pared by 8 bases and J by 2 bases, with 13 bases between. Germline lookup yields CDR1 SNHLY and CDR2 FYNNEI. The DNA for the CDR3 is TGTGCCAGCCACGAATCGCAGGGCAATCAGCCCCAGCATTTT. It is translated as CASHESQGNQPQHF. Full variable domain (outside the CDR3, taken from reference TRBV2 and TRBJ1-5): EPEVTQTPSHQVTQMGQEVILRCVPISNHLYFYWYRQILGQKVEFLVSFYNNEISEKSEIFDDQFSVERPDGSNFTLKIRSTKLEDSAMYFCASHESQGNQPQHFGDGTRLSIL.